This T cell receptor (beta chain) appears in the sequencing data of a study of regulatory T cells in long-lasting Graves disease. The CDR3 is 17 residues long. V lost 2 bases and J 5 bases, leaving 22 bases between the germline ends. The germline gives CDR1 MDHEN, CDR2 SYDVKM. This sample's time point: newly diagnosed GD, antithyroid drugs for less than 3 months. PBMCs provided the RNA from which the TCR library was made. Patient provenance is recorded as an endocrinology department in Xi'an, China. Only a few counts were recorded for this clonotype. CDR3-region Arm-PCR and iRepertoire HTBI primers produced the TCR beta libraries. TCRdb reprocessed the multiplex PCR reads with MiXCR, giving one entry per CDR3 protein. The profile covers 550,000 to 700,000 distinct CDR3 sequences, with about 16% appearing a single time and approximately 12% taken by the ten largest. The data also belong to a second study, concerning T cells in Graves' hyperthyroidism and ophthalmopathy. From that study: Using 13 V-J features, a model discriminated ophthalmopathy from stable hyperthyroidism.

The TCR originated in a man younger than 30 with Graves disease. The specimen comprised peripheral blood mononuclear cells (PBMCs), sampled at new diagnosis, from a patient treated with antithyroid drugs. The rearrangement links TRBV28 to TRBJ2-7; D is unclear. Here the CDR3 DNA reads TGTGCCAGCAGTTTAAGACCCTACAATGCCCCCTCACACGAGCAGTACTTC. Translated, it gives CASSLRPYNAPSHEQYF.